This is a list of T cell receptor beta chains from one sample in a study of T cells after yellow fever vaccination. One entry per CDR3 protein, called by TCRdb with MiXCR from the 5' RACE reads. Of just under 600,000 distinct CDR3 sequences in the sample, approximately 13% were seen once. The sample in question was PBMCs, obtained on the day of the yellow fever booster vaccination. The receptors were sampled from a man aged 30 to 39 who received the YFV17D yellow fever vaccine. The CDR3 runs from the conserved cysteine through the conserved F or W. The D gene is left open where the match is weak. The size entry is marked missing in some rows and otherwise reads once, few, many or a size class.

V	J	D	size	DNA	CDR3
TRBV7-2	TRBJ1-4	TRBD1	few	TGTGCCAGCAGCTCGCACAGGGGGCTAGGGGAAAAACTGTTTTTT	CASSSHRGLGEKLFF
TRBV10-2	TRBJ2-7	.	few	TGCGCCAGCAAAGGCCCCAGCGCAAGAATCTACGAGCAGTACTTC	CASKGPSARIYEQYF
TRBV5-1	TRBJ2-7	TRBD2	.	TGCGCCAGCAGCTTGGGACTAGCGGGAGGGCTTCGAAACGAGCAGTACTTC	CASSLGLAGGLRNEQYF
TRBV4-2	TRBJ2-2	TRBD2	.	TGTGCCAGCAGCCAAGTCGAACTAGCGGTACCCGGGGAGCTGTTTTTT	CASSQVELAVPGELFF
TRBV29-1	TRBJ1-1	TRBD1	few	TGCAGCGTGCGGACAGGGGGGAACACTGAAGCTTTCTTT	CSVRTGGNTEAFF
TRBV29-1	TRBJ2-1	.	few	TGCAGCGTTGGTCGGGACATCCCCTACAATGAGCAGTTCTTC	CSVGRDIPYNEQFF
TRBV19	TRBJ2-7	TRBD1	.	TGTGCCAGTATGGGGACAGGGACCTACGAGCAGTACTTC	CASMGTGTYEQYF
TRBV5-5	TRBJ2-7	TRBD2	.	TGTGCCAGCAGCTTTATCCCCCTAGCGGCCAGCTCCTACGAGCAGTACTTC	CASSFIPLAASSYEQYF
TRBV6-2/TRBV6-3	TRBJ2-1	TRBD2	few	TGTGCCAGCAGCCCTAGCGGGAGCGGCTCCTACAATGAGCAGTTCTTC	CASSPSGSGSYNEQFF
TRBV5-1	TRBJ2-5	.	few	TGCGCCAGCAGCTTGGGCAGGCTTGGGGAGACCCAGTACTTC	CASSLGRLGETQYF
TRBV20-1	TRBJ1-4	TRBD1	.	TGCAGTGCTAGAGAAGGGACAGGGTATGAAAAACTGTTTTTT	CSAREGTGYEKLFF
TRBV4-1	TRBJ1-1	.	.	TGCGCCAGCAGCCAAGATGAAGGGGCTTACACTGAAGCTTTCTTT	CASSQDEGAYTEAFF
TRBV18	TRBJ2-1	TRBD2	few	TGTGCCAGCTCACCACCAGGGACTACCCGCGTGGGCAATGAGCAGTTCTTC	CASSPPGTTRVGNEQFF
TRBV7-9	TRBJ1-1	.	many	TGTGCCAGCAGCTTAGGACAGAACACTGAAGCTTTCTTT	CASSLGQNTEAFF
TRBV9	TRBJ1-6	.	.	TGTGCCAGCAGCGTAGGGTGGGATTCACCCCTCCACTTT	CASSVGWDSPLHF
TRBV6-5	TRBJ2-7	.	many	TGTGCCAGCAGTTACCGTCGGGGCAAACCCTACGAGCAGTACTTC	CASSYRRGKPYEQYF
TRBV3-1	TRBJ1-6	.	.	TGTGCCAGCAGCCAACCAGGGTTTGATTCACCCCTCCACTTT	CASSQPGFDSPLHF
TRBV20-1	TRBJ2-1	.	.	TGCAGTGCTAGAGGTGCCACCATTAGCTCCTACAATGAGCAGTTCTTC	CSARGATISSYNEQFF
TRBV6-5	TRBJ2-2	.	.	TGTGCCAGCAGTTCCGACCCCCGTAACACCGGGGAGCTGTTTTTT	CASSSDPRNTGELFF
TRBV5-6	TRBJ2-7	.	once	TGTGCCAGCAGTCCGACTTCTACTGTCTACGAGCAGTACTTC	CASSPTSTVYEQYF
TRBV7-9	TRBJ2-1	TRBD1	.	TGTGCCAGCAGTACCGGGACAGGGTCGAGTGAGCAGTTCTTC	CASSTGTGSSEQFF
TRBV5-1	TRBJ2-5	.	few	TGCGCCAGCAGCTTTGGGGCAGGGGAAGAGACCCAGTACTTC	CASSFGAGEETQYF
TRBV7-9	TRBJ2-1	TRBD2	many	TGTGCCAGCAGCCCTCGACTAGCGGGAGGCTATGAGCAGTTCTTC	CASSPRLAGGYEQFF
TRBV2	TRBJ2-5	.	few	TGTGCCACTAACAGAGATCAAGAGACCCAGTACTTC	CATNRDQETQYF
TRBV11-2	TRBJ2-1	.	.	TGTGCCAGCAGCCGAACTTCGGAGAACAATGAGCAGTTCTTC	CASSRTSENNEQFF
TRBV27	TRBJ2-1	.	few	TGTGCCAGCCTGAGTGCGGGGAATGAGCAGTTCTTC	CASLSAGNEQFF
TRBV7-9	TRBJ2-5	.	.	TGTGCCAGCAGCTCAACCAGGGAAGGGGAGACCCAGTACTTC	CASSSTREGETQYF
TRBV18	TRBJ1-4	.	.	TGTGCCAGCTCACCCGGGACTTCTAATGAAAAACTGTTTTTT	CASSPGTSNEKLFF
TRBV6-1	TRBJ1-1	TRBD1	.	TGTGCCAGCAGTAAATTGCGACAGGGAAGAGGCACTGAAGCTTTCTTT	CASSKLRQGRGTEAFF
TRBV20-1	TRBJ1-2	TRBD1	few	TGCAGTGCTAAGGGACAGAAGTATGGCTACACCTTC	CSAKGQKYGYTF
TRBV5-6	TRBJ2-2	.	.	TGTGCCAGCAGCTTGTGGTCCCTCACCGGGGAGCTGTTTTTT	CASSLWSLTGELFF
TRBV6-5	TRBJ2-2	TRBD1	.	TGTGCCAGCAGTTACAACCCGACAGGGAGTACCGGGGAGCTGTTTTTT	CASSYNPTGSTGELFF
TRBV7-9	TRBJ1-1	TRBD1	.	TGTGCCAGCAGCCTTCCGACAGGGGTAAACACTGAAGCTTTCTTT	CASSLPTGVNTEAFF
TRBV12-3/TRBV12-4	TRBJ2-7	TRBD2	few	TGTGCCAGCAGCCAGAGCGGGAGTGGATACGAGCAGTACTTC	CASSQSGSGYEQYF
TRBV7-2	TRBJ2-7	.	.	TGTGCCAGCAGCTTAACAACCTTCCGGGCCTCTTACGAGCAGTACTTC	CASSLTTFRASYEQYF
TRBV27	TRBJ1-5	.	.	TGTGCCAGCAGCCGGGCGGGGAGTAGCAATCAGCCCCAGCATTTT	CASSRAGSSNQPQHF
TRBV4-2	TRBJ2-7	TRBD1	.	TGTGCCAGCAGCCCCGAAGCGACAGGGGCCTACGAGCAGTACTTC	CASSPEATGAYEQYF
TRBV7-6	TRBJ2-7	.	few	TGTGCCAGCAGCTTAGACCTCCCCTCCGGGCAGTACTTC	CASSLDLPSGQYF
TRBV21-1	TRBJ2-7	.	few	TGTGCCAGCAGCAAACCTCAGCTCTACGAGCAGTACTTC	CASSKPQLYEQYF
TRBV20-1	TRBJ1-5	.	.	TGCAGTGCTAGAGATGGGAAGCGCATAAATCAGCCCCAGCATTTT	CSARDGKRINQPQHF
TRBV6-5	TRBJ1-2	.	.	TGTGCCAGCAGTTACTCCCCGCCAGTTTGGGGCTACACCTTC	CASSYSPPVWGYTF
TRBV7-2	TRBJ2-3	.	.	TGTGCCAGCAGCGCGGACCCAACGGTAGATACGCAGTATTTT	CASSADPTVDTQYF
TRBV4-2	TRBJ2-7	TRBD1	few	TGTGCCAGCAGCCATACGGGACAGCCCTACGAGCAGTACTTC	CASSHTGQPYEQYF
TRBV29-1	TRBJ2-3	TRBD2	few	TGCAGCGCCGGGACTAACACAGATACGCAGTATTTT	CSAGTNTDTQYF
TRBV5-5	TRBJ1-5	.	.	TGTGCCAGCAGCTTGTCGGCGGCCGAAGGGCCCCAGCATTTT	CASSLSAAEGPQHF
TRBV4-3	TRBJ2-4	.	.	TGCGCCAGCAGCCAAGATCTTCCTCCGCCCAGTGGCAAAAACATTCAGTACTTC	CASSQDLPPPSGKNIQYF
TRBV12-3/TRBV12-4	TRBJ2-5	TRBD1	few	TGTGCCAGCAGTCATCCCGGGACAGCGTACCAAGAGACCCAGTACTTC	CASSHPGTAYQETQYF
TRBV28	TRBJ2-1	.	.	TGTGCCAGCAGTTTATCCGGGGGATCCCTTGAGCAGTTCTTC	CASSLSGGSLEQFF
TRBV4-2	TRBJ2-7	TRBD1	few	TGTGCCAGCAGCCAAGGAGAAAACAGGGGCCGTACCTACGAGCAGTACTTC	CASSQGENRGRTYEQYF
TRBV4-2	TRBJ2-1	TRBD2	few	TGTGCCAGCAGCCAAGAACCCCGCGGACTAGCGGGAGGTTATGAGCAGTTCTTC	CASSQEPRGLAGGYEQFF
TRBV3-1	TRBJ1-1	.	many	TGTGCCAGCGGCGGGGGAGAGGATGAAGCTTTCTTT	CASGGGEDEAFF
TRBV7-6	TRBJ2-2	.	few	TGTGCCAGCAGCCGTGGTTCAGGAGGCGCCGGGGAGCTGTTTTTT	CASSRGSGGAGELFF
TRBV7-2	TRBJ2-1	TRBD2	.	TGTGCCAGCAGCTTCCGCCCTAGCGGGAGTCTCTACAATGAGCAGTTCTTC	CASSFRPSGSLYNEQFF
TRBV7-2	TRBJ2-5	.	few	TGTGCCAGCAGCCCCCAGCGGGTGTGGGAGTTTGGGGAGACCCAGTACTTC	CASSPQRVWEFGETQYF
TRBV12-3/TRBV12-4	TRBJ2-1	.	few	TGTGCCAGCAGTTTACAGGTTTATGAGCAGTTCTTC	CASSLQVYEQFF
TRBV29-1	TRBJ1-1	.	.	TGCAGCGTTGAAAAAGGGTTCCGGAGGACTGAAGCTTTCTTT	CSVEKGFRRTEAFF
TRBV7-9	TRBJ2-3	.	.	TGTGCCAGCAGCTCCGCCGGGGCTACGCAGTATTTT	CASSSAGATQYF
TRBV12-3/TRBV12-4	TRBJ2-7	.	few	TGTGCCAGCCTCTCCCCCGGCGGCGAGCAGTACTTC	CASLSPGGEQYF